This is a list of T cell receptor beta chains from one sample in a study of persistence of HIV-infected CD4 T cells. Some clones are missing from TCRdb's copy, which holds only in-frame ones; the method was immunoSEQ multiplex PCR. There are about 7,000 clones in the sample; around three quarters occur only once, and over 60% lies in the top ten. These TCRs' antigens remain unknown. Sequencing used CD4+ T cells sorted from PBMCs after roughly 18-hour stimulation, obtained from a patient who received antiretroviral therapy. The origin of the receptors is an adult woman with HIV who was CMV-seropositive. CDR3s include the opening cysteine and the closing phenylalanine or tryptophan. Each record gives: clone size, V gene, CDR3 length, D gene, J gene, CDR3 protein, CDR3 DNA. The D gene is left open where the match is weak. The listing skips clone size in some rows; elsewhere it reads once, few, many or a size class.

-,TRBV5-4,17,TRBD1,TRBJ2-4,CASSLDRVGTGVHIQYF,TGTGCCAGCAGCTTGGATCGTGTCGGGACAGGGGTACACATTCAGTACTTC
-,TRBV21-1,14,-,TRBJ1-1,CASSSGTENTEAFF,TGTGCCAGCAGTTCCGGGACAGAGAACACTGAAGCTTTCTTT
-,TRBV29-1,13,-,TRBJ2-5,CSVVGAFGETQYF,TGCAGCGTTGTAGGGGCATTTGGAGAGACCCAGTACTTC
-,TRBV3-1/TRBV3-2,15,-,TRBJ1-3,CASSQDRISGNTIYF,TGTGCCAGCAGCCAAGATCGGATCTCTGGAAACACCATATATTTT
-,TRBV7-2,16,TRBD1,TRBJ1-5,CASSLRTTGVDQPQHF,TGTGCCAGCAGCTTACGTACGACAGGGGTAGATCAGCCCCAGCATTTT
-,TRBV11-3,15,TRBD1,TRBJ2-3,CASSLGDRGTDTQYF,TGTGCCAGCAGCTTAGGGGACAGGGGCACAGATACGCAGTATTTT
-,TRBV5-5,14,-,TRBJ1-6,CASSFRQDNSPLHF,TGTGCCAGCAGCTTTAGACAGGATAATTCACCCCTCCACTTT
-,TRBV20-1,11,-,TRBJ1-2,CSALIRGTYTF,TGCAGTGCTTTAATTAGAGGGACCTACACCTTC
-,TRBV24-1,16,-,TRBJ2-1,CATSDLSSTGGYEQFF,TGTGCCACCAGTGATTTGTCCTCCACGGGGGGCTATGAGCAGTTCTTC
-,TRBV6-5,15,-,TRBJ1-5,CASSYGGGGNQPQHF,TGTGCCAGCAGTTACGGGGGTGGGGGCAATCAGCCCCAGCATTTT
-,TRBV19,14,TRBD1,TRBJ2-2,CASSDRGNTGELFF,TGTGCCAGTAGCGACAGGGGAAACACCGGGGAGCTGTTTTTT
-,TRBV10-3,14,-,TRBJ1-1,CAILQPQGNTEAFF,TGTGCCATTCTACAGCCTCAGGGAAACACTGAAGCTTTCTTT
-,TRBV7-8,13,-,TRBJ1-2,CASSPGGGYGYTF,TGTGCCAGCAGCCCCGGGGGGGGCTATGGCTACACCTTC
-,TRBV7-2,14,-,TRBJ1-2,CASSLGGEDYGYTF,TGTGCCAGCAGCTTAGGTGGAGAGGACTATGGCTACACCTTC
-,TRBV19,15,-,TRBJ1-5,CASSIEGNSNQPQHF,TGTGCCAGTAGTATAGAAGGCAATAGCAATCAGCCCCAGCATTTT
once,TRBV3-1/TRBV3-2,13,-,TRBJ2-3,CASSQFKSDTQYF,TGTGCCAGCAGCCAATTCAAATCAGATACGCAGTATTTT
-,TRBV9,15,-,TRBJ2-5,CASSVGASYQETQYF,TGTGCCAGCAGCGTAGGTGCCAGTTACCAAGAGACCCAGTACTTC
-,TRBV28,15,-,TRBJ1-2,CASSLILARANGYTF,TGTGCCAGCAGTTTAATTCTCGCCAGAGCCAATGGCTACACCTTC
-,TRBV5-4,17,-,TRBJ2-1,CASSPQMVQAAYNEQFF,TGTGCCAGCAGCCCCCAGATGGTACAGGCCGCCTACAATGAGCAGTTCTTC
-,TRBV18,16,TRBD2,TRBJ2-7,CASSPPTGTSGYEQYF,TGTGCCAGCTCACCACCCACCGGGACTAGCGGCTACGAGCAGTACTTC
-,TRBV6-1,16,TRBD1,TRBJ1-2,CASSDETGINPRGYTF,TGTGCCAGCAGTGATGAGACAGGGATTAACCCGCGGGGCTACACCTTC
-,TRBV5-4,14,-,TRBJ1-1,CASRREGRNTEAFF,TGTGCCAGCAGAAGGGAGGGGAGGAACACTGAAGCTTTCTTT
-,TRBV5-5,14,-,TRBJ1-5,CASSFSDGNQPQHF,TGTGCCAGCAGCTTTTCGGACGGCAATCAGCCCCAGCATTTT
few,TRBV27,14,-,TRBJ2-2,CASSLDRHTGELFF,TGTGCCAGCAGTTTAGACAGGCACACCGGGGAGCTGTTTTTT
-,TRBV15,15,-,TRBJ1-2,CATSRDWGTLDGYTF,TGTGCCACCAGCAGAGATTGGGGGACATTGGATGGCTACACCTTC
-,TRBV7-8,15,-,TRBJ1-1,CASSSRVAANTEAFF,TGTGCCAGCAGCTCAAGAGTAGCAGCAAACACTGAAGCTTTCTTT
-,TRBV5-1,13,-,TRBJ2-5,CASSLDPQRLVHF,TGCGCCAGCAGCTTGGATCCTCAGCGCCTTGTTCACTTC
-,TRBV18,13,-,TRBJ1-2,CASSRAGNDGYTF,TGTGCCAGCTCGCGTGCGGGGAACGATGGCTACACCTTC
-,TRBV2,12,-,TRBJ2-1,CASRGGGYEQFF,TGTGCCAGCAGAGGGGGAGGCTATGAGCAGTTCTTC
-,TRBV3-1/TRBV3-2,15,-,TRBJ1-2,CASSQGGPGADGYTF,TGTGCCAGCAGCCAGGGGGGTCCGGGGGCGGATGGCTACACCTTC
-,TRBV30,15,TRBD1,TRBJ1-4,CAWSVGQGGNEKLFF,TGTGCCTGGAGTGTCGGACAGGGTGGTAATGAAAAACTGTTTTTT
-,TRBV9,13,-,TRBJ1-4,CASSTGSWEKLFF,TGTGCCAGCAGCACGGGATCTTGGGAAAAACTGTTTTTT
-,TRBV28,16,TRBD1,TRBJ2-1,CASRPTTGESYNEQFF,TGTGCCAGCAGACCAACGACAGGGGAATCCTACAATGAGCAGTTCTTC
-,TRBV2,11,-,TRBJ2-7,CASSDPQEQYF,TGTGCCAGCAGTGATCCCCAGGAGCAGTACTTC
-,TRBV5-6,13,-,TRBJ2-7,CASSLASVYEQYF,TGTGCCAGCAGCTTGGCGTCAGTATACGAGCAGTACTTC
-,TRBV3-1/TRBV3-2,15,TRBD2,TRBJ2-5,CASSPTAGGWETQYF,TGTGCCAGCAGCCCGACGGCGGGGGGGTGGGAGACCCAGTACTTC
-,TRBV7-9,15,TRBD1,TRBJ2-3,CASSTGGRVTDTQYF,TGTGCCAGCAGCACAGGGGGCAGGGTGACAGATACGCAGTATTTT
-,TRBV7-9,16,TRBD2,TRBJ2-1,CASSSQTSGSGNEQFF,TGTGCCAGCAGCTCCCAGACTAGCGGGAGTGGCAATGAGCAGTTCTTC
few,TRBV7-9,13,TRBD1,TRBJ1-3,CARGGQGGDTIYF,TGTGCCCGAGGGGGCCAGGGCGGGGACACCATATATTTT
-,TRBV18,15,-,TRBJ1-4,CASSPYNRANEKLFF,TGTGCCAGCTCACCATACAACCGTGCTAATGAAAAACTGTTTTTT
-,TRBV28,13,-,TRBJ1-1,CASSFGGRTEAFF,TGTGCCAGCAGTTTCGGGGGGAGGACTGAAGCTTTCTTT
-,TRBV2,13,TRBD1,TRBJ2-7,CASTIQGVHEQYF,TGTGCCAGCACTATACAGGGGGTCCACGAGCAGTACTTC
-,TRBV24-1,16,-,TRBJ2-1,CATSDPGGRGTNEQFF,TGTGCCACCAGTGACCCCGGGGGACGGGGGACAAATGAGCAGTTCTTC
-,TRBV25-1,12,-,TRBJ1-6,CASSESHSPLHF,TGTGCCAGCAGTGAATCCCATTCACCCCTCCACTTT